Listed below are T cell receptor beta chains from one sample, sequenced in a study of blood T cells in healthy people across ages. From the 5' RACE reads, TCRdb called clonotypes with MiXCR, one entry per CDR3 protein. This sample yields nearly 800,000 distinct CDR3 sequences, of which about 25% are seen a single time; approximately 3.7% belongs to the top ten. This sample also belongs to another study, concerning T cells of mothers and their children.

Sequenced material: blood. The receptors derive from a boy aged 5-17 years in good health. CDR3s include the opening cysteine and the closing phenylalanine or tryptophan. A D gene is named only where the DNA matches it firmly. Clone sizes are given selectively: once, few, many, or a class where the clone is expanded.

cdr3_length j_call clone_size d_call v_call cdr3_nt cdr3_aa
14 TRBJ2-3 - - TRBV19 TGTGCCAGCGCGGACTACCCCCCTACAGATACGCAGTATTTT CASADYPPTDTQYF
17 TRBJ1-1 few - TRBV4-1 TGCGCCAGCAGCCAAGAGAGCTCGTTTGGGGGGAACACTGAAGCTTTCTTT CASSQESSFGGNTEAFF
14 TRBJ1-1 - - TRBV28 TGTGCCAGCAGTTTAATGATCAGGTCTGTTGAAGCTTTCTTT CASSLMIRSVEAFF
16 TRBJ2-6 - TRBD1 TRBV28 TGTGCCAGCAGTCTACAGGGGGCGGTTAGGGCCAACGTCCTGACTTTC CASSLQGAVRANVLTF
14 TRBJ2-3 - TRBD2 TRBV7-3 TGTGCCAGCAGCTCGGGACTAGCCCGGGATACGCAGTATTTT CASSSGLARDTQYF
17 TRBJ2-7 - - TRBV12-3/TRBV12-4 TGTGCCAGCAGTTTAGCGAGGGACTGGACGTTTGCGGGGGAGCAGTACTTC CASSLARDWTFAGEQYF
14 TRBJ2-1 - - TRBV6-2/TRBV6-3 TGTGCCAGCAGTTACTCGGCTGCCCCCAATGAGCAGTTCTTC CASSYSAAPNEQFF
15 TRBJ2-5 - TRBD2 TRBV7-9 TGTGCCAGCAGCGCAGGGACTAGCGTCCAAGAGACCCAGTACTTC CASSAGTSVQETQYF
16 TRBJ2-3 - - TRBV20-1 TGCAGTGCTAGTCAGACTGGGGGATTACGGATAGATACGCAGTATTTT CSASQTGGLRIDTQYF
16 TRBJ2-5 - TRBD1 TRBV5-1 TGCGCCAGCAGCCGCTCCGGCACAGGGGGACAAGAGACCCAGTACTTC CASSRSGTGGQETQYF
17 TRBJ2-1 few TRBD2 TRBV4-1 TGCGCCAGCAGCGAGGTTACTAGCGCAAATTCCTACAATGAGCAGTTCTTC CASSEVTSANSYNEQFF
17 TRBJ1-1 few TRBD1 TRBV7-6 TGTGCCAGCAGCTTACGACAGGGGTCTACCGTAGACACTGAAGCTTTCTTT CASSLRQGSTVDTEAFF
16 TRBJ1-2 - - TRBV5-1 TGCGCCAGCAGCTCAGATACTGGACAGCGGTGGTATGGCTACACCTTC CASSSDTGQRWYGYTF
16 TRBJ2-3 few TRBD2 TRBV25-1 TGTGCCAGCAGTGATTCTAGCGGGGGGAACACAGATACGCAGTATTTT CASSDSSGGNTDTQYF
14 TRBJ2-2 few - TRBV4-3 TGCGCCAGCAGCTTGGCCACGAACACCGGGGAGCTGTTTTTT CASSLATNTGELFF
15 TRBJ1-5 - - TRBV2 TGTGCCAGCAGTGAGGGGGGGAGGTGGAATCAGCCCCAGCATTTT CASSEGGRWNQPQHF
15 TRBJ2-7 - TRBD1 TRBV29-1 TGCAGCGTTGACGGCTTCACAGGGGACGAGTACGAGCAGTACTTC CSVDGFTGDEYEQYF
15 TRBJ2-4 - TRBD1 TRBV29-1 TGCAGCGCTCTTCCAGGGGGCTCGGCCAAAAACATTCAGTACTTC CSALPGGSAKNIQYF
15 TRBJ1-4 many - TRBV5-5 TGTGCCAGCAGCTTAGACGGAGCAACTAATGAAAAACTGTTTTTT CASSLDGATNEKLFF
12 TRBJ2-1 few - TRBV29-1 TGCAGCGTTGTGGGGGGACCGGTTGAGCAGTTCTTC CSVVGGPVEQFF
15 TRBJ2-1 - TRBD1 TRBV7-3 TGTGCCAGCAGCCCGGCTCAGGGGGAGTACAATGAGCAGTTCTTC CASSPAQGEYNEQFF
16 TRBJ2-7 few - TRBV10-2 TGCGCCAGCAGTGAGCGCCTAACCGAACCTCTCTACGAGCAGTACTTC CASSERLTEPLYEQYF
14 TRBJ2-4 - - TRBV18 TGTGCCAGCTCACCGCAGGGATCCAAAAACATTCAGTACTTC CASSPQGSKNIQYF
16 TRBJ2-7 - TRBD2 TRBV27 TGTGCCAGCAGTTTAACAAGGACTAGCGGCACCTACGAGCAGTACTTC CASSLTRTSGTYEQYF
13 TRBJ1-4 few TRBD1 TRBV20-1 TGCAGTGCTCGACAGGGTACAAATGAAAAACTGTTTTTT CSARQGTNEKLFF
16 TRBJ2-7 - TRBD1 TRBV6-2/TRBV6-3 TGTGCCAGCAGTTACCCGAGGGACAGGGAAAGGTACGAGCAGTACTTC CASSYPRDRERYEQYF
16 TRBJ2-5 - - TRBV12-3/TRBV12-4 TGTGCCAGCAGCGATCAGTCAGGAGGGAGGAAAGAGACCCAGTACTTC CASSDQSGGRKETQYF
11 TRBJ2-1 few - TRBV29-1 TGCAGCGTTGAAGGATTATTTGAGCAGTTCTTC CSVEGLFEQFF
16 TRBJ2-5 - TRBD2 TRBV10-2 TGCGCCAGCAGTGAAAGAAGCGGGGGGGCCCCTGAGACCCAGTACTTC CASSERSGGAPETQYF
15 TRBJ2-2 few TRBD1 TRBV6-2/TRBV6-3 TGTGCCAGCAGCTATGGACAGGGACGGGCCGGGGAGCTGTTTTTT CASSYGQGRAGELFF
11 TRBJ2-7 - - TRBV29-1 TGCAGCGTATTACAAGTCTACGAGCAGTACTTC CSVLQVYEQYF
15 TRBJ2-7 few - TRBV7-2 TGTGCCAGCAGCTTAGTCGCAGGGACGACCTACGAGCAGTACTTC CASSLVAGTTYEQYF
14 TRBJ1-4 few - TRBV4-1 TGCGCCAGCTCGGGGCACGGAACTAATGAAAAACTGTTTTTT CASSGHGTNEKLFF
15 TRBJ1-4 few - TRBV7-8 TGTGCCAGCAGCTTAGCAGTTAGGGCACATGAAAAACTGTTTTTT CASSLAVRAHEKLFF
13 TRBJ1-1 - TRBD1 TRBV7-9 TGTGCCAGCAGCTTCCGACAGGGTCTTGAAGCTTTCTTT CASSFRQGLEAFF
13 TRBJ2-7 - - TRBV29-1 TGCAGCGTTAGGCACGGCCTTGAGATCGAGCAGTACTTC CSVRHGLEIEQYF
15 TRBJ1-5 - - TRBV20-1 TGCAGTGCTCCCCAAGGGGGGATTTACAATCAGCCCCAGCATTTT CSAPQGGIYNQPQHF
14 TRBJ2-3 few TRBD2 TRBV6-5 TGTGCCAGCAGTTCTATAGCGGGAGCTGATACGCAGTATTTT CASSSIAGADTQYF
15 TRBJ2-5 few - TRBV7-2 TGTGCCAGCAGCCTGCGGACAGTCGGGGGGGAGACCCAGTACTTC CASSLRTVGGETQYF
15 TRBJ2-1 few TRBD2 TRBV25-1 TGTGCCAGCAGTGAGCTCAGCGGGGAGGGGAATGAGCAGTTCTTC CASSELSGEGNEQFF
15 TRBJ1-5 many - TRBV12-3/TRBV12-4 TGTGCCAGCAGTTTGGCGGGGTCGGGCAATCAGCCCCAGCATTTT CASSLAGSGNQPQHF
18 TRBJ2-4 - TRBD2 TRBV28 TGTGCCAGCAGTTCGGGAGCTAGCGGGAGGGTGGGCAAAAACATTCAGTACTTC CASSSGASGRVGKNIQYF
14 TRBJ2-2 - - TRBV24-1 TGTGCCACCAGTGACTCAGGGTACACCGGGGAGCTGTTTTTT CATSDSGYTGELFF
16 TRBJ2-3 - TRBD2 TRBV4-3 TGCGCCAGCAGCCATAGAATAGGCGGGGGGTTAGATACGCAGTATTTT CASSHRIGGGLDTQYF
14 TRBJ2-4 - - TRBV3-1 TGTGCCAGCAGCCAAAGGGGAACCAAAAACATTCAGTACTTC CASSQRGTKNIQYF
16 TRBJ2-4 - - TRBV23-1 TGCGCCAGCAGTCAATCGGGACGCATTAATCCAAACATTCAGTACTTC CASSQSGRINPNIQYF
16 TRBJ2-5 - TRBD2 TRBV20-1 TGCAGTGCTAGAAAATTGGCTAGCGGGTGGGAAGAGACCCAGTACTTC CSARKLASGWEETQYF
15 TRBJ2-1 few - TRBV7-9 TGTGCCAGCAGCTTAGAGGAGGGCAGGGGCGATGAGCAGTTCTTC CASSLEEGRGDEQFF
17 TRBJ2-1 few TRBD2 TRBV9 TGTGCCAGCAGCGTAGAGCCGGCTAGCGGGAACTGGAATGAGCAGTTCTTC CASSVEPASGNWNEQFF
18 TRBJ1-4 - TRBD1 TRBV4-2 TGTGCCAGCAGCCTGGGCCCGGGACAGGGGGCGGATAATGAAAAACTGTTTTTT CASSLGPGQGADNEKLFF
16 TRBJ2-5 - TRBD2 TRBV10-3 TGTGCCATCAGTGAGCCGGGACTAGGCTTCCAAGAGACCCAGTACTTC CAISEPGLGFQETQYF
11 TRBJ1-3 few - TRBV7-9 TGTGCCGCGAACTCTGGAAACACCATATATTTT CAANSGNTIYF